Following are 25 T cell receptor beta chains from one sample sequenced in a study of Graves' ophthalmopathy and Graves' hyperthyroidism. Using RNA transcripts, the TCR beta CDR3 regions were amplified. First-round RT-PCR employed HTBI primers, with a second-round multiplex PCR after it. TCRdb re-called the multiplex PCR reads through MiXCR, storing one row per CDR3 protein. The sample includes hundreds of thousands of distinct CDR3 sequences, 22% of them seen just once. Sequenced material: peripheral blood. These receptor sequences come from a woman under 30 with stable Graves' hyperthyroidism. Some clones in this sample may be carry-over from other donors' samples.

In its sample, this clonotype was seen many times. The genes are TRBV12-3 or TRBV12-4 and TRBJ1-5, with D unresolved. V lost 0 bases and J lost 3, with 6 bases in between. The CDR3 extends over 14 amino acids. CDR3: CASSLATPNQPQHF. The CDR3 nucleotides read TGTGCCAGCAGTTTAGCAACCCCCAATCAGCCCCAGCATTTT.

This clonotype was seen many times. The chain employs TRBV28 and TRBJ1-5; weak D call: TRBD1 (5 bases). CDR1 is MDHEN and CDR2 is SYDVKM in the germline V gene. V lost 7 bases to trimming and J lost 6 bases, with 16 bases between them. The CDR3 is 14 residues long. The CDR3 coding sequence is TGTGCCAGCACCGGGGGTGAAAGGTTTCAGCCCCAGCATTTT. Protein product: CASTGGERFQPQHF.

A remark on this clonotype: A much bigger clone sits one base away, suggesting this may be a read error. This chain connects TRBV12-3 or TRBV12-4 to TRBJ2-7; TRBD2 might be the D (8 bases). CDR3 size: 17 residues. V was clipped by 6 bases and J by 1 base, with 22 bases between them. The DNA of the CDR3 is TGTGCCAGCAGCGCGGGACAGATAGCGGGATCGTCCTACGAGCAGTACGTC. This translates into CASSAGQIAGSSYEQYV.

As regards this clonotype: A read error may be the cause here, since a much bigger clone is one base away. The V gene is TRBV6-1, the J gene TRBJ1-1, with a tentative D call TRBD1 (5 bases). Germline CDR1 MNHNS, CDR2 SASEGT. The CDR3 sequence is 14 residues long. In nucleotides, the CDR3 is TGTGCCAGCAGCCGACAGACTATGAACACTGAAGCTTGCTTT. This translates into CASSRQTMNTEACF.

This clonotype was observed at least ten times. V gene TRBV2 combines with J gene TRBJ2-7; D is undetermined. The CDR3 has 15 amino acids. Trimming left V 3 bases short and J 0 bases short, with 12 bases between. Germline CDR1 is SNHLY and CDR2 is FYNNEI. CDR3 protein: CASSERSELSYEQYF. DNA for the CDR3: TGTGCCAGCAGTGAGAGGTCAGAACTCTCCTACGAGCAGTACTTC.

The V call is TRBV2, the J call TRBJ2-7; 10 nucleotides match TRBD1. CDR3 length: 14 amino acids. The J segment lost 3 bases and the V segment lost 8 bases, leaving 7 bases of the junction unmatched. Germline CDR1 and CDR2: SNHLY and FYNNEI. The CDR3 DNA reads as TGTGCCAGCGCGGGACAGGGGATAGTCTACGAGCAGTACTTC. Its translation is CASAGQGIVYEQYF. Full variable domain (rest looked up from reference TRBV2 and TRBJ2-7): EPEVTQTPSHQVTQMGQEVILRCVPISNHLYFYWYRQILGQKVEFLVSFYNNEISEKSEIFDDQFSVERPDGSNFTLKIRSTKLEDSAMYFCASAGQGIVYEQYFGPGTRLTVT.

The chain carries TRBV6-1 and TRBJ1-1; D ambiguous. This CDR3 comprises 13 residues. Per germline, CDR1 MNHNS and CDR2 SASEGT. Trimming removed 4 bases at V and 3 bases at J, with 9 bases between. CDR3 nucleotide sequence: TGTGCCAGCAGTGCTCACGGGGACACTGAAGCTTTCTTT. This gives the protein CASSAHGDTEAFF.

The J gene is TRBJ2-7, the V gene TRBV6-2 or TRBV6-3, with 8 bases matching TRBD2. The CDR3 consists of 18 residues. Germline CDR1 is MNHEY and CDR2 is SVGEGT. Trimming took 0 bases from V and 3 from J; bases not matched to a gene: 13. The chain's CDR3 is CASSYSRERGRFFYEQYF. CDR3 nucleotide sequence: TGTGCCAGCAGTTACTCGAGGGAGCGGGGGCGGTTTTTCTACGAGCAGTACTTC.

This clonotype was picked up one time. CDR3 loop: CASSLDPGTANYGYTF. CDR3 nucleotides: TGTGCCAGCAGCTTAGATCCAGGGACAGCTAACTATGGCTACACCTTC. This chain joins TRBV11-2 and TRBJ1-2; 7 nucleotides align to TRBD1. This CDR3 is 16 amino acids long. Looked up from germline, CDR1 is SGHAT and CDR2 is FQNNGV. With 0 bases clipped from V and 0 bases from J, the junction kept 4 bases outside the gene matches.

This clonotype was counted at least ten times. V and J are TRBV19 and TRBJ1-1; TRBD1 agrees at 7 bases. Germline V gene sequence: CDR1 LNHDA, CDR2 SQIVND (reference sequence). This CDR3 is 12 amino acids long. Germline trimming cut 7 bases from V and 4 bases from J; bases unmatched to any gene: 3. CDR3 residues: CASKAGGTEAFF. CDR3 sequence (DNA): TGTGCCAGTAAAGCAGGGGGCACTGAAGCTTTCTTT.

This clonotype occurred many times. The chain employs TRBV7-2 and TRBJ2-5; D is uncertain. Germline assignment: CDR1 SGHTA and CDR2 FQGNSA. The V end lost 1 base, the J end lost 4 bases, and 10 bases lay between the germline ends. The CDR3 has 14 residues. The DNA for the CDR3 is TGTGCCAGCAGCTTAGATTCAAACACAGAGACCCAGTACTTC. This sequence encodes CASSLDSNTETQYF.

This clonotype occurred a few times. The chain links TRBV6-1 to TRBJ1-2; TRBD1 is a possible D gene (6 bases). The V end lost 7 bases, the J end lost 8 bases, and 14 bases lay between the germline ends. CDR1 MNHNS and CDR2 SASEGT come from the germline V gene. The length of the CDR3 is 12 residues. CDR3 coding DNA: TGTGCCAGCACTACCAGGGGATTCGGCTACACCTTC. Its translation: CASTTRGFGYTF.

J is TRBJ1-6 and V is TRBV27, with D possibly being TRBD1 (6 bases). CDR3 size: 16 residues. Germline CDR1 is MNHEY and CDR2 is SMNVEV (reference sequence). V was cut by 4 bases and J by 3 bases, with 13 bases left in between. The CDR3 DNA reads TGTGCCAGCAGTTCCGACAGGATGCTCTATAATTCACCCCTCCACTTT. Amino acid sequence: CASSSDRMLYNSPLHF.

The V gene is TRBV7-9, the J gene TRBJ1-1, with D hard to call. Germline V CDR1 and CDR2: SEHNR, FQNEAQ (reference sequence). Trimming shortened V by 0 bases and J by 1 base, and 9 bases separated the two germline ends. The CDR3 spans 15 residues. The CDR3 protein is CASSLASLTNTEAFF. The CDR3 DNA reads TGTGCCAGCAGCTTAGCCTCGCTTACGAACACTGAAGCTTTCTTT.

Only a few counts were recorded for this clonotype. V gene TRBV7-2 combines with J gene TRBJ1-2; TRBD1 matches at 9 bases. The CDR3 contains 14 residues. The germline V gene encodes CDR1 SGHTA and CDR2 FQGNSA. With 5 bases clipped from V and 5 bases from J, the junction kept 6 bases outside the gene matches. CDR3 nucleotide sequence: TGTGCCAGCAGCCAGACAGGGGGTCGGTATGGCTACACCTTC. This encodes CASSQTGGRYGYTF. Complete variable domain (other parts from reference TRBV7-2 and TRBJ1-2): GAGVSQSPSNKVTEKGKDVELRCDPISGHTALYWYRQSLGQGLEFLIYFQGNSAPDKSGLPSDRFSAERTGGSVSTLTIQRTQQEDSAVYLCASSQTGGRYGYTFGSGTRLTVV.

There are a few counts of this clonotype. The chain employs TRBV6-1 and TRBJ2-7; D is possibly TRBD1 (6 bases). This CDR3 comprises 15 residues. The V end was cut by 6 bases, the J end by 3 bases, with 18 bases between. Germline V gives CDR1 MNHNS, CDR2 SASEGT. CDR3 DNA: TGTGCCAGCAGCACCGGACAGTCTTCTCTCTACGAGCAGTACTTC. Protein sequence: CASSTGQSSLYEQYF.

The rearrangement links TRBV28 to TRBJ1-1, with TRBD1 identical over 10 bases. The ends lost 5 bases at V and 11 bases at J; junction bases unmatched: 11. CDR1 and CDR2 (germline): MDHEN, SYDVKM. There are 14 residues in the CDR3. DNA of the CDR3: TGTGCCAGCAGTCCCCGGGACAGGGGATTAGGGGCTTTCTTT. Amino acids: CASSPRDRGLGAFF. Full variable domain (rest looked up from reference TRBV28 and TRBJ1-1): DVKVTQSSRYLVKRTGEKVFLECVQDMDHENMFWYRQDPGLGLRLIYFSYDVKMKEKGDIPEGYSVSREKKERFSLILESASTNQTSMYLCASSPRDRGLGAFFGQGTRLTVV.

Ten or more counts support this clonotype. V usage is TRBV6-5 and J usage is TRBJ2-7; 8 nucleotides match TRBD1. The trim removed 6 bases at V and 4 bases at J, leaving 14 bases unmatched. Germline values: CDR1 MNHEY, CDR2 SVGAGI. This CDR3 comprises 16 residues. The CDR3 region is CASRTQTRDRFYEQYF. For the CDR3, the DNA is TGTGCCAGCAGGACACAAACCCGGGACAGGTTTTACGAGCAGTACTTC.

This clonotype has more than one count but fewer than ten. This chain connects TRBV5-1 to TRBJ2-5; D might be TRBD1 (6 bases). The CDR3 is made up of 15 amino acids. Per the germline V gene, CDR1 is SGHRS and CDR2 is YFSETQ. V was clipped by 0 bases and J by 2 bases, with 11 bases between them. In DNA form, the CDR3 reads TGCGCCAGCAGCTTGGGGGTGGACAGACAAGAGACCCAGTACTTC. Its protein product is CASSLGVDRQETQYF.

This clonotype showed up many times. The J gene is TRBJ2-7, the V gene TRBV6-5; 8 positions match TRBD2. V lost 2 bases to trimming and J lost 4 bases; unmatched junction nucleotides: 4. Germline CDR1 is MNHEY and CDR2 is SVGAGI. The CDR3 is 14 residues long. The CDR3 reads CASSYRGTSYEQYF. In nucleotides, the CDR3 is TGTGCCAGCAGTTACCGAGGGACTAGTTACGAGCAGTACTTC.

This clonotype has a count of ten or more. CDR3 region: CASSLGSGNQPQHF. DNA of the CDR3: TGTGCCAGCAGCTTAGGGTCAGGCAATCAGCCCCAGCATTTT. The J gene is TRBJ1-5, the V gene TRBV7-2; D unclear. V lost 1 base and J lost 2, with 6 bases in between. Germline V gene sequence: CDR1 SGHTA, CDR2 FQGNSA. CDR3 size: 14 residues.

The chain joins TRBV28 to TRBJ1-5, with 8 nucleotides matching TRBD1. Trimming took 7 bases from V and 4 from J; bases not matched to a gene: 9. This CDR3 spans 15 amino acids. Germline V gene sequence: CDR1 MDHEN, CDR2 SYDVKM. CDR3 residues: CASKRWTGTNQPQHF. The CDR3 region has the DNA TGTGCCAGCAAGCGCTGGACAGGGACTAATCAGCCCCAGCATTTT.

This clonotype has at least ten counts. The chain uses TRBV6-1 and TRBJ1-2; weak D call: TRBD1 (5 bases). Germline lookup yields CDR1 MNHNS and CDR2 SASEGT. Trimming cost V 7 bases and J 7 bases, with 19 bases left between them. The CDR3 is 14 residues long. CDR3: CASTRGEGSAGYTF. The CDR3 DNA is TGTGCCAGCACCCGCGGGGAGGGGTCCGCTGGCTACACCTTC.

The chain combines TRBV28 with TRBJ2-3; TRBD1 might be the D (5 bases). The CDR3 consists of 15 residues. V was pared by 7 bases and J by 5 bases, with 19 bases between. The germline CDR1 and CDR2 sequences are MDHEN and SYDVKM. This CDR3 reads CASTPGWGVQDTQYF. CDR3 DNA sequence: TGTGCCAGCACCCCAGGGTGGGGCGTTCAAGATACGCAGTATTTT.

The V call is TRBV2, the J call TRBJ2-6; weak D call: TRBD2 (6 bases). The V and J ends lost 5 bases and 0 bases respectively, with 20 bases between them. The CDR3 spans 19 residues. The germline V gene has CDR1 SNHLY and CDR2 FYNNEI. CDR3 residues: CASSLLWDSRISGANVLTF. The CDR3 DNA reads TGTGCCAGCAGTCTTTTGTGGGACTCAAGAATCTCTGGGGCCAACGTCCTGACTTTC.